A selection of T cell receptor beta chains follows, all from one sample in a study of beta chain features in type 1 diabetes. Data came from immunoSEQ multiplex PCR; TCRdb stores just in-frame clones and leaves some out. The sample lists around 300,000 clones, 8% occurring once. Sequenced material: central memory CD4+ T cells from blood. These receptors originate from a woman in her late teens or twenties in good health. CDR3s include the opening cysteine and the closing phenylalanine or tryptophan. The order of the fields is clone size, D gene, V gene, J gene, CDR3 protein. The D gene is left open where the match is weak. A clone size is listed for some rows: how often the clone was seen (once, few, many), or a class if it is expanded.

clone size: few; D gene: .; V gene: TRBV7-9; J gene: TRBJ1-1; CDR3 protein: CASSLGSGDNTEAFF
clone size: few; D gene: TRBD1; V gene: TRBV7-3; J gene: TRBJ2-2; CDR3 protein: CASSSRQGGVGELFF
clone size: few; D gene: .; V gene: TRBV4-3; J gene: TRBJ1-2; CDR3 protein: CASSQDAGRATAGYTF
clone size: .; D gene: TRBD2; V gene: TRBV19; J gene: TRBJ2-1; CDR3 protein: CASSRSGGPGNEQFF
clone size: .; D gene: TRBD1; V gene: TRBV6-1; J gene: TRBJ2-5; CDR3 protein: CASNGQGGETQYF
clone size: many; D gene: TRBD1; V gene: TRBV5-1; J gene: TRBJ1-6; CDR3 protein: CASSLGTGANSPLHF
clone size: few; D gene: .; V gene: TRBV30; J gene: TRBJ2-3; CDR3 protein: CAWAGTAGLTDTQYF
clone size: .; D gene: .; V gene: TRBV2; J gene: TRBJ2-7; CDR3 protein: CASGTTGYEQYF
clone size: few; D gene: .; V gene: TRBV7-8; J gene: TRBJ2-3; CDR3 protein: CASSLRQRTDTQYF
clone size: few; D gene: .; V gene: TRBV5-1; J gene: TRBJ2-3; CDR3 protein: CASSRGGGTDTQYF
clone size: .; D gene: .; V gene: TRBV6-1; J gene: TRBJ2-3; CDR3 protein: CASSEGGYSGKSDTQYF
clone size: .; D gene: TRBD1; V gene: TRBV4-1; J gene: TRBJ1-5; CDR3 protein: CASSQRHSGQGESNQPQHF
clone size: .; D gene: .; V gene: TRBV28; J gene: TRBJ1-4; CDR3 protein: CASTGRPKEKLFF
clone size: few; D gene: .; V gene: TRBV14; J gene: TRBJ1-2; CDR3 protein: CASSQDQNFNYGYTF
clone size: .; D gene: .; V gene: TRBV6-5; J gene: TRBJ1-1; CDR3 protein: CASSLSGNTEAFF
clone size: few; D gene: TRBD1; V gene: TRBV15; J gene: TRBJ1-3; CDR3 protein: CATSPRQGGNTIYF
clone size: .; D gene: .; V gene: TRBV29-1; J gene: TRBJ2-5; CDR3 protein: CSVESALGETQYF
clone size: .; D gene: .; V gene: TRBV6-5; J gene: TRBJ1-1; CDR3 protein: CASRDLWTEAFF
clone size: .; D gene: .; V gene: TRBV27; J gene: TRBJ2-6; CDR3 protein: CASSLSGSGANVLTF
clone size: few; D gene: TRBD1; V gene: TRBV5-6; J gene: TRBJ1-1; CDR3 protein: CASSLTGVNTEAFF
clone size: once; D gene: .; V gene: TRBV7-2; J gene: TRBJ1-1; CDR3 protein: CASSAWGYSEAFF
clone size: many; D gene: .; V gene: TRBV10-3; J gene: TRBJ2-7; CDR3 protein: CAIGTAGGSYEQYF
clone size: .; D gene: .; V gene: TRBV14; J gene: TRBJ1-5; CDR3 protein: CASSQSAQGGTQHF
clone size: once; D gene: .; V gene: TRBV2; J gene: TRBJ2-7; CDR3 protein: CASRTDSYEQYF
clone size: few; D gene: .; V gene: TRBV5-1; J gene: TRBJ2-5; CDR3 protein: CASSVRTGLQETQYF
clone size: few; D gene: .; V gene: TRBV7-2; J gene: TRBJ1-2; CDR3 protein: CASSLGRGGYGYTF
clone size: many; D gene: .; V gene: TRBV7-2; J gene: TRBJ2-2; CDR3 protein: CASSSPTVNTGELFF
clone size: few; D gene: .; V gene: TRBV6-6; J gene: TRBJ2-5; CDR3 protein: CASSTGVETQYF
clone size: .; D gene: .; V gene: TRBV5-6; J gene: TRBJ2-1; CDR3 protein: CASSLIGEVSHNEQFF
clone size: few; D gene: .; V gene: TRBV29-1; J gene: TRBJ1-1; CDR3 protein: CSAEGPLREAFF
clone size: few; D gene: .; V gene: TRBV9; J gene: TRBJ2-1; CDR3 protein: CASSVYPNNEQFF
clone size: .; D gene: .; V gene: TRBV15; J gene: TRBJ2-7; CDR3 protein: CATSLGNSYEQYF
clone size: few; D gene: .; V gene: TRBV7-9; J gene: TRBJ1-1; CDR3 protein: CASSLVEEAFF
clone size: few; D gene: .; V gene: TRBV7-2; J gene: TRBJ2-3; CDR3 protein: CASSLRSGQTDTQYF
clone size: .; D gene: .; V gene: TRBV7-2; J gene: TRBJ2-7; CDR3 protein: CASTQGPGYEQYF
clone size: few; D gene: .; V gene: TRBV6-1; J gene: TRBJ1-4; CDR3 protein: CASSERTDNEKLFF
clone size: .; D gene: .; V gene: TRBV11-2; J gene: TRBJ2-1; CDR3 protein: CASSLGSGYGYNEQFF
clone size: few; D gene: TRBD1; V gene: TRBV20-1; J gene: TRBJ1-1; CDR3 protein: CSATDRVAFF
clone size: .; D gene: .; V gene: TRBV9; J gene: TRBJ1-2; CDR3 protein: CASSPQVSSYGYTF
clone size: .; D gene: .; V gene: TRBV11-3; J gene: TRBJ2-2; CDR3 protein: CASSFPGHLNTGELFF
clone size: few; D gene: .; V gene: TRBV4-3; J gene: TRBJ2-7; CDR3 protein: CASSQVIGATYEQYF
clone size: many; D gene: .; V gene: TRBV9; J gene: TRBJ2-3; CDR3 protein: CASSVRQGGGSTDTQYF
clone size: few; D gene: .; V gene: TRBV7-3; J gene: TRBJ2-5; CDR3 protein: CASSLTAQETQYF
clone size: .; D gene: .; V gene: TRBV2; J gene: TRBJ2-4; CDR3 protein: CASWGAGTLTKNIQYF
clone size: few; D gene: TRBD1; V gene: TRBV10-2; J gene: TRBJ1-1; CDR3 protein: CASSARTGGNTEAFF